This T cell receptor (beta chain) was sequenced for a study of CD8 T cells in Susac syndrome. Random-hexamer reverse transcription was applied to about 0.5 to 1 ug RNA. Each CDR3 protein gets one entry after TCRdb re-called the immunoSEQ multiplex PCR reads with MiXCR. This table holds 110,000 or so distinct CDR3 sequences, around 94% found once. Germline CDR1 and CDR2: LNHDA and SQIVND (reference sequence). This CDR3 contains 17 residues. Trimming removed 5 bases from V and 0 bases from J; junction bases left unmatched: 10. This receptor was obtained from a human donor in good health. Sequenced sample: CD4+ T cells from PBMCs. This chain joins TRBV19 and TRBJ2-3; 8 nucleotides line up with TRBD2. CDR3 sequence: CASSPQQGLGSTDTQYF. CDR3 nucleotides: TGTGCCAGTAGTCCCCAACAGGGACTAGGTAGCACAGATACGCAGTATTTT.